The 10 T cell receptor beta chains below come from one sample, sequenced in a study of T cells in Graves' hyperthyroidism and ophthalmopathy. From RNA transcripts, TCR beta CDR3 regions were amplified. A first-round RT-PCR of the TCR CDR3 used the HTBI primer set. MiXCR, applied by TCRdb to the multiplex PCR reads, yields one record per CDR3 protein. The sample lists around 500,000 distinct CDR3 sequences; approximately 22% were seen once. Sequenced: blood. The origin of the receptors is a woman between 65 and 79 years old with Graves' ophthalmopathy.

The sample holds many counts of this clonotype. The genes are TRBV7-2 and TRBJ2-7; a weak D match, TRBD2 (5 bases). V shed 5 bases and J shed 4 bases, with 15 bases lying between them. Looked up from germline, CDR1 is SGHTA and CDR2 is FQGNSA. The CDR3 runs 14 residues. The CDR3 DNA reads as TGTGCCAGCAGCCCGGACTCGTTCGGATACGAGCAGTACTTC. It codes for CASSPDSFGYEQYF.

Comment on this clonotype: The junction shows a germline mismatch at one end, possibly a read error. The chain has TRBV7-9 and TRBJ1-4, with 10 bases lining up with TRBD1. Germline V gives CDR1 SEHNR, CDR2 FQNEAQ (reference sequence). This CDR3 region has 15 residues. Here the CDR3 DNA reads TGCGCCAGCAGCGCACGACAGGGGGCGAGTGAAAAACTGTTTTTT. It specifies CASSARQGASEKLFF.

The chain joins TRBV27 to TRBJ1-1; D unclear. V was pared by 6 bases and J by 2 bases, with 16 bases between. The CDR3 sequence is 15 residues long. CDR1 and CDR2 (germline): MNHEY, SMNVEV (reference sequence). Written as DNA, the CDR3 is TGTGCCAGCAGAAAGAGGCTCGGTCAAAACACTGAAGCTTTCTTT. It translates to CASRKRLGQNTEAFF.

The V and J genes are TRBV6-1 and TRBJ1-2, with 8 positions matching TRBD1. This CDR3 has 14 residues. The V gene end was trimmed by 7 bases and the J gene end by 2 bases; junction bases not matched to a gene: 6. CDR1 and CDR2 (germline): MNHNS, SASEGT. CDR3 coding DNA: TGTGCCAGCACCGGACAGGGTCTCAACTATGGCTACACCTTC. Its translation: CASTGQGLNYGYTF.

This clonotype occurred a few times. J is TRBJ1-4 and V is TRBV19; 11 bases line up with TRBD1. Germline assignment: CDR1 LNHDA and CDR2 SQIVND (reference sequence). V dropped 4 bases and J dropped 10; count of bases not matched to a gene: 5. The CDR3 spans 14 residues. Here the CDR3 DNA reads TGTGCCAGTAGTACCCGGGACAGGGGGAGAAAACTGTTTTTT. It is translated as CASSTRDRGRKLFF.

This clonotype has at least ten counts. The chain is built from TRBV2 and TRBJ2-3; no definite D call. Germline V CDR1 and CDR2: SNHLY, FYNNEI. Trimming took off 6 bases at V and 2 bases at J, with 12 bases between the two ends. CDR3 length: 14 amino acids. This CDR3 is CASRRLDSTDTQYF. As DNA, the CDR3 is TGTGCCAGCAGGCGGCTCGACTCCACAGATACGCAGTATTTT.

This clonotype was seen only a few times. The junction and the germline gene differ at one end; a read error may be behind it. CDR3 nucleotide sequence: TGTGCCACCAGTATAACCGGGACAGCTCCTGGGAGCTACGAGCAGTACTTC. It encodes CATSITGTAPGSYEQYF. The chain uses TRBV28 and TRBJ2-7; 7 bases fit TRBD1. The CDR3 runs 17 residues. The V gene's germline CDR1 is MDHEN and CDR2 SYDVKM.

This rearrangement joins TRBV5-1 to TRBJ2-1; D call uncertain. The CDR3 has 16 amino acids. The germline V and J ends were trimmed by 3 bases and 4 bases, with 17 bases remaining between them. The germline V gene encodes CDR1 SGHRS and CDR2 YFSETQ. CDR3 amino acids: CASSSGLARLYNEQFF. CDR3 in DNA: TGCGCCAGCAGCTCGGGTTTAGCTCGTCTTTACAATGAGCAGTTCTTC.

Ten or more counts support this clonotype. V usage is TRBV12-3 or TRBV12-4 and J usage is TRBJ1-1; 7 positions agree with TRBD1. Germline trimming cut 6 bases from V and 7 bases from J; bases unmatched to any gene: 8. CDR3 length: 13 residues. The DNA of the CDR3 is TGTGCCAGCAGCGCCGGGACAGCTAATGAAGCTTTCTTT. It yields the protein CASSAGTANEAFF.

There are a few counts of this clonotype. The chain uses TRBV27 and TRBJ1-6; 8 nucleotides agree with TRBD1. The CDR3 totals 16 residues. Germline loops: CDR1 MNHEY, CDR2 SMNVEV (reference sequence). V was pared by 6 bases and J by 10 bases, with 14 bases of the junction left unmatched. Here the CDR3 DNA reads TGTGCCAGCAGAGGGGGGTCCGGACAGGGAGGATCACCCCTCCACTTT. This sequence encodes CASRGGSGQGGSPLHF.